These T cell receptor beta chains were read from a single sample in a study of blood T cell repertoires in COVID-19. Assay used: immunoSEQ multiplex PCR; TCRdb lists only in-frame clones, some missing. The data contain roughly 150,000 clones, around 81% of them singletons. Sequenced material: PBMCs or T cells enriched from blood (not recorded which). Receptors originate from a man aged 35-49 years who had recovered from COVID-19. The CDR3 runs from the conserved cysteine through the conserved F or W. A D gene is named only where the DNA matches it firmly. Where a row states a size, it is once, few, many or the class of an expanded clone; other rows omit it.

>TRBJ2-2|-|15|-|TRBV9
TGTGCCAGCAGCGTATTCAGCGGCCCCCCCGGGGAGCTGTTTTTT
CASSVFSGPPGELFF
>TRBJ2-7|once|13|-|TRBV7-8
TGTGCCAGCAGCGGCAGGGGATACTACGAGCAGTACTTC
CASSGRGYYEQYF
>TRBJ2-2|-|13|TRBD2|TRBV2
TGTGCCAGTCGACTAGCGGGGACCGGGGAGCTGTTTTTT
CASRLAGTGELFF
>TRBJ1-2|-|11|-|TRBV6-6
TGTGCCAGTACAGGCAGTCATGGCTACACCTTC
CASTGSHGYTF
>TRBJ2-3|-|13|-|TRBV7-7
TGTGCCAGCAGCTTACGGGACACAGATACGCAGTATTTT
CASSLRDTDTQYF
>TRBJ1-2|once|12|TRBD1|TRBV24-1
TGTGCCACGGGACAGGGGAACCATGGCTACACCTTC
CATGQGNHGYTF
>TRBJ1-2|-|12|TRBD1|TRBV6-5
TGTGCCAGCAGACGGGACAGGGACGGCTACACCTTC
CASRRDRDGYTF
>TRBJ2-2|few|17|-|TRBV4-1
TGCGCCAGCACCGGTCAGGGGGGCCGACTGAACACCGGGGAGCTGTTTTTT
CASTGQGGRLNTGELFF
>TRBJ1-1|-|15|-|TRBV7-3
TGTGCCAGCAGCTCTTATGGGGCGAAGAACACTGAAGCTTTCTTT
CASSSYGAKNTEAFF
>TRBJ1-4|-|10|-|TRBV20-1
TGCAGTGCTAGTCAGGAAAAACTGTTTTTT
CSASQEKLFF
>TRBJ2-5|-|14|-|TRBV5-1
TGCGCCAGCAGCGCGGCCAGGGGGGCAGAGACCCAGTACTTC
CASSAARGAETQYF
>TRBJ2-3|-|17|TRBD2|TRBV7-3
TGTGCCAGCAGCTCGCTTCCTATAGCGGGGAGCACAGATACGCAGTATTTT
CASSSLPIAGSTDTQYF
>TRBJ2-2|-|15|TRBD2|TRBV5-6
TGTGCCAGCAGCTCCGGGACTAGATTCTACGGGGAGCTGTTTTTT
CASSSGTRFYGELFF
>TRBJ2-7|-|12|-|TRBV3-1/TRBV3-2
TGTGCCAGCAGCCAATCCGTCTACGAGCAGTACTTC
CASSQSVYEQYF
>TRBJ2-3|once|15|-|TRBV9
TGTGCCAGCAGCGTAGTCGGGACATCTAAAGATACGCAGTATTTT
CASSVVGTSKDTQYF
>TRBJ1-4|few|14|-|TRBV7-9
TGTGCCAGCAGCGGAAGGAGTTTTAATGAAAAACTGTTTTTT
CASSGRSFNEKLFF
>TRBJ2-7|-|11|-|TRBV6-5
TGTGCCAGCACCGGACAGTTCGGGCAGTACTTC
CASTGQFGQYF
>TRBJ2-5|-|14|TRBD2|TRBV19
TGTGCCAGTACCGGGGGGGGGCCGGAAGAGACCCAGTACTTC
CASTGGGPEETQYF
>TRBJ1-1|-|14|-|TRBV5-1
TGCGCCAGCAGCTTCATGACAGAACAATCTGAAGCTTTCTTT
CASSFMTEQSEAFF
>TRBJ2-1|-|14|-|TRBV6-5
TGTGCCAGCAGAAAAAACAGGGAATACAATGAGCAGTTCTTC
CASRKNREYNEQFF
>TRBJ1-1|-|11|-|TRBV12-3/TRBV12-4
TGTGCCAGCAGCAGATACACTGAAGCTTTCTTT
CASSRYTEAFF
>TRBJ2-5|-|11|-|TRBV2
TGTGCCAGCAGGCCGAGGGAGACCCAGTACTTC
CASRPRETQYF
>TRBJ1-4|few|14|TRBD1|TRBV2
TGTGCCAGCAGCGCCGACAGGGGGCATGAAAAACTGTTTTTT
CASSADRGHEKLFF
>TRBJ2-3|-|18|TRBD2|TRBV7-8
TGTGCCAGCAGCCTGGGGTATGAGGCTAGCGGGACTCTGAATACGCAGTATTTT
CASSLGYEASGTLNTQYF
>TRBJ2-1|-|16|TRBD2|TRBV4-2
TGTGCCAGCAGCCAAGTTGAGCGGGGGGGTTCAGATGAGCAGTTCTTC
CASSQVERGGSDEQFF
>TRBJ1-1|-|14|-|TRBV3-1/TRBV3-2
TGTGCCAGCAGCCAGGGGGACAAAAACACTGAAGCTTTCTTT
CASSQGDKNTEAFF
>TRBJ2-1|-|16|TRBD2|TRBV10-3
TGTGCCATCAGTGGGACTAGCGGGGGACTGTACAATGAGCAGTTCTTC
CAISGTSGGLYNEQFF
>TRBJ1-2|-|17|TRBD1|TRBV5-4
TGTGCCAGCAGCCCATGGGACAGGAGGTCAGCTAACTATGGCTACACCTTC
CASSPWDRRSANYGYTF
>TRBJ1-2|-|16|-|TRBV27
TGTGCCAGCAGTACCAGCCGGGCGGGGGGGAACTATGGCTACACCTTC
CASSTSRAGGNYGYTF
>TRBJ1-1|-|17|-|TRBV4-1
TGCGCCAGCAGCCAAAAGGGGGATTTTTCTGGGAACACTGAAGCTTTCTTT
CASSQKGDFSGNTEAFF
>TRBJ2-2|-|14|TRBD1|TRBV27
TGTGCCAGCAGGACGGGACAGGTCCCCGGGGAGCTGTTTTTT
CASRTGQVPGELFF
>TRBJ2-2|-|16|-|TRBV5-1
TGCGCCAGCAGCTTGGCCGTGAGGTTGAACACCGGGGAGCTGTTTTTT
CASSLAVRLNTGELFF
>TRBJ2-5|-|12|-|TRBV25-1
TGTGCCAGCAGCGGTCTTGTGGAGACCCAGTACTTC
CASSGLVETQYF
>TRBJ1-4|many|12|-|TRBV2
TGTGCCAGCGCGGGGTTTGGCGAAAAACTGTTTTTT
CASAGFGEKLFF
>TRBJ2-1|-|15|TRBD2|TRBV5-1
TGCGCCAGCAGCCCCAAGGGGCGGGGGGATAATGAGCAGTTCTTC
CASSPKGRGDNEQFF
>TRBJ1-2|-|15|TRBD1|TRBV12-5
TGTGCTAGTGGTTTGGTCGGACAGGCTAACTATGGCTACACCTTC
CASGLVGQANYGYTF
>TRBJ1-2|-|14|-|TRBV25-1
TGTGCCAGCAGTGAAGACGGAGTTAACTATGGCTACACCTTC
CASSEDGVNYGYTF
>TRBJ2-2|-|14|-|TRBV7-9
TGTGCCAGCAGCTCCCAAAGGAGAACCGGGGAGCTGTTTTTT
CASSSQRRTGELFF
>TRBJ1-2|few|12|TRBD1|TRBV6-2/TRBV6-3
TGTGCCAGCAGTACATGGGACAGCCAGGGCACCTTC
CASSTWDSQGTF
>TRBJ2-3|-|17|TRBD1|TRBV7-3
TGTGCCAGCAGCTTAAGGGGGACAGGGGTCAGATCGGATACGCAGTATTTT
CASSLRGTGVRSDTQYF
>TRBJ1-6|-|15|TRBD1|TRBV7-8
TGTGCCAGCAGTCCCGGGACAGGGTTGGGGTCACCCCTCCACTTT
CASSPGTGLGSPLHF
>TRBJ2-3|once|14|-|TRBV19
TGTGCCAGTAAACAGGTTTCCAGCACAGATACGCAGTATTTT
CASKQVSSTDTQYF
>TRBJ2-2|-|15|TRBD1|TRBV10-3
TGTGCCATCAGTGACGTCTGGGACAGTGCCGGGGAGCTGTTTTTT
CAISDVWDSAGELFF
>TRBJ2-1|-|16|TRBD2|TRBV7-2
TGTGCCAGCAGTCGAGTTAGCGGGGGACTATACAATGAGCAGTTCTTC
CASSRVSGGLYNEQFF
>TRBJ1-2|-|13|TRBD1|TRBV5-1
TGCGCCACCGGATTAGACAGGGACTATGGCTACACCTTC
CATGLDRDYGYTF
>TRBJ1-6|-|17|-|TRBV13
TGTGCCAGCAGCCCTCGGGGGGGCCCTCCCCGCGATTCACCCCTCCACTTT
CASSPRGGPPRDSPLHF